The T cell receptor (beta chain) under discussion was sequenced for a study of control samples from healthy donors and cancer patients. Libraries were prepared by immunoSEQ multiplex PCR; TCRdb keeps only in-frame clonotypes and omits some of them. This table holds tens of thousands of clones, under 90% found once. The germline gives CDR1 MNHEY, CDR2 SMNVEV (reference sequence). V was cut by 4 bases and J by 6 bases, with 10 bases left in between. This CDR3 has 13 amino acids. Sequencing was carried out using blood. The rearrangement uses TRBV27 and TRBJ2-1, with a weak D call TRBD2 (5 bases). The TCR sequence derives from a man over 45 in good health. The CDR3 is CASSSPGFNEQFF. The CDR3 DNA is TGTGCCAGCAGTTCCCCGGGATTCAATGAGCAGTTCTTC.